This passage covers 31 T cell receptor beta chains from one sample sequenced in a study of T cell clonality in common variable immunodeficiency. The repertoire was sequenced with immunoSEQ multiplex PCR; TCRdb's copy has only in-frame clones and lacks some. The profile covers over 45,000 clones, none occurring a single time. The sample was peripheral blood mononuclear cells. All receptors derive from a person aged 18 to 75 in good health.

This clone has only a few counts. The CDR3 end falls 3 residues outside the read, so it is completed with the germline J gene. The genes are TRBV6-4 and TRBJ2-3, with 8 bases that match TRBD2. With 4 bases clipped from V and 4 bases from J, the junction kept 4 bases outside the gene matches. The length of the CDR3 is 14 residues. Germline V gene lookup returns CDR1 MRHNA and CDR2 SNTAGT. CDR3 DNA (partial): TGTGCCAGCAGTGTTAGCGGGGAAGCAGATACG. This codes for CASSVSGEADT. The whole CDR3 sequence reads CASSVSGEADTQYF.

At least ten counts were recorded for this clone. The junction departs from germline at one end; a sequencing error may be responsible. CDR3 bases read: TGTGCTAGCAGCTCCTCAGGGGCGTGGACCGGGGAG. Protein sequence: CASSSSGAWTGE. The CDR3 as a whole reads CASSSSGAWTGELFF. This chain links TRBV7-7 with TRBJ2-2; tentatively, D is TRBD1 (6 bases). The read falls 3 residues short of the CDR3 end, and the missing part is taken from the germline J gene. CDR1 is SSHAT and CDR2 is FNYEAQ in the germline V gene (reference sequence). The CDR3 covers 15 residues.

This clone was seen repeatedly, ten times or more. The read stops 3 residues short of the end of the CDR3; the missing end is completed from the germline J gene. The chain recombines TRBV6-2 or TRBV6-3 with TRBJ2-3; TRBD2 matches 10 bases. This CDR3 is 16 amino acids long. Germline CDR1 and CDR2: MNHEY and SVGEGT. V lost 0 bases to trimming and J lost 7 bases; unmatched junction nucleotides: 7. CDR3 sequence: CASSYSASGSHHTQYF. The sequenced CDR3 bases are TGTGCCAGCAGTTACTCTGCTAGCGGGAGCCACCATACG.

This clone was found a few times. The CDR3 is cut off 3 residues early in the read; its end comes from the germline J gene. J is TRBJ1-2 and V is TRBV18; 9 nucleotides match TRBD1. After removal of 3 bases from V and 1 base from J, the junction contained 3 bases not matched to a gene. This CDR3 comprises 15 residues. Germline V gene data show CDR1 as KGHSH and CDR2 as LQKENI. CDR3 amino acids: CASSPRQGGNYGYTF. Partial CDR3 DNA: TGTGCCAGCTCACCGCGACAGGGGGGTAACTATGGC.

This clone has a count of ten or more. The read is 3 residues too short to cover the CDR3 end, so that end is filled in from the germline J gene. The V and J genes are TRBV20-1 and TRBJ2-3; 9 bases are shared with TRBD1. V trimming: 1 base; J trimming: 8 bases; junction bases outside the gene matches: 13. Germline lookup yields CDR1 DFQATT and CDR2 SNEGSKA (reference sequence). The CDR3 has 16 amino acids. The CDR3 DNA, read in part, is TGCAGTGCTAGAGGTACAGGGGGCCCCTTAGGGGGTACG. It yields the protein CSARGTGGPLGGT. From start to end, the CDR3 is CSARGTGGPLGGTQYF.

On this clone: The read finishes 3 residues shy of the CDR3 end, and the germline J gene is used to complete it. The chain joins TRBV7-6 to TRBJ1-1; D is uncertain. The V gene's germline CDR1 is SGHVS and CDR2 FNYEAQ. The CDR3 extends over 14 amino acids. Trimming removed 0 bases at V and 2 bases at J, with 7 bases between. CDR3 sequence: CASSLALTNTEAFF. The sequenced part of the CDR3 DNA is TGTGCCAGCAGCTTAGCCCTCACTAACACTGAA.

This clone was picked up many times. The CDR3 end falls 3 residues outside the read, so it is completed with the germline J gene. This chain links TRBV5-4 with TRBJ1-2, with 7 bases lining up with TRBD1. J lost 2 bases, V lost 2 bases, and 3 bases had no gene match. Germline V gives CDR1 SGHNT, CDR2 YYREEE (reference sequence). The CDR3 spans 14 residues. The CDR3 here is CASSFRGSNYGYTF. CDR3 DNA (partial): TGTGCCAGCAGCTTCAGGGGGTCCAACTATGGC. The full variable domain, with the rest looked up from reference TRBV5-4 and TRBJ1-2, is ETGVTQSPTHLIKTRGQQVTLRCSSQSGHNTVSWYQQALGQGPQFIFQYYREEENGRGNFPPRFSGLQFPNYSSELNVNALELDDSALYLCASSFRGSNYGYTFGSGTRLTVV.

This clone was counted many times. The CDR3 end is not reached by the read, which stops 3 residues before it; the germline J gene fills it in. The V call is TRBV20-1, the J call TRBJ2-1, with 7 nucleotides matching TRBD2. Germline V gene data show CDR1 as DFQATT and CDR2 as SNEGSKA (reference sequence). The CDR3 spans 15 residues. Trimming at V came to 3 bases and at J to 7 bases, leaving 12 bases not matched to a gene. CDR3: CSASHSGPPGNEQFF. The covered CDR3 bases are TGCAGTGCTAGCCATAGCGGGCCCCCTGGGAATGAG.

This clone showed up many times. The read terminates 3 residues ahead of where the CDR3 ends, so the germline J gene completes it. The gene calls are TRBV19 and TRBJ1-1, with D tentatively TRBD1 (6 bases). The germline gives CDR1 LNHDA, CDR2 SQIVND (reference sequence). There are 13 residues in the CDR3. Partial CDR3 DNA: TGTGCCAGTAGTATAGTCCACAGGGAGGAA. Translated, it gives CASSIVHREE. The complete CDR3 reads CASSIVHREEAFF.

This clone has at least ten counts. Read data end 3 residues before the CDR3 end; the end is taken from the germline J gene. The gene calls are TRBV6-2 or TRBV6-3 and TRBJ1-4, with D possibly TRBD1 on 6 matching bases. This CDR3 is 17 amino acids long. Trimming took 5 bases from V and 6 from J, leaving 22 bases between them. CDR1 is MNHEY and CDR2 is SVGEGT in the germline V gene. The DNA read from the CDR3 is TGTGCCAGCAGTCCCGGACAGCTCCGTTCATTAGATGAAAAA. Translating gives CASSPGQLRSLDEK. The CDR3 reads in full as CASSPGQLRSLDEKLFF.

Many counts were recorded for this clone. The read ends 3 residues early relative to the CDR3; the germline J gene fills the gap. The V and J genes are TRBV6-1 and TRBJ2-3; D is unclear. Germline CDR1 and CDR2: MNHNS and SASEGT. This CDR3 region has 11 residues. The sequenced part of the CDR3 DNA is TGTGCCAGCAGTGGGCAGGTTCCG. As protein: CASSGQVP. The whole CDR3 is CASSGQVPQYF.

This clone was counted ten times or more. Coverage ceases 3 residues before the CDR3 finishes, and the germline J gene fills in the end. J is TRBJ1-2 and V is TRBV14; weak D call: TRBD1 (6 bases). Germline V gives CDR1 SGHDN, CDR2 FVKESK. This CDR3 contains 14 residues. The CDR3 here is CASSQLTGFGGYTF. CDR3 DNA, as far as it was read: TGTGCCAGCAGCCAACTCACAGGGTTCGGGGGC. The full variable domain, with the rest looked up from reference TRBV14 and TRBJ1-2, is EAGVTQFPSHSVIEKGQTVTLRCDPISGHDNLYWYRRVMGKEIKFLLHFVKESKQDESGMPNNRFLAERTGGTYSTLKVQPAELEDSGVYFCASSQLTGFGGYTFGSGTRLTVV.

There are many counts of this clone. Read coverage stops 3 residues before the CDR3 terminus; the germline J gene supplies the remainder. The rearrangement joins TRBV30 to TRBJ2-1; TRBD2 matches 11 bases. Germline CDR1 and CDR2: GTSNPN and SVGIG (reference sequence). The CDR3 has 15 residues. Trimming cost V 3 bases and J 4 bases; bases outside gene matches: 5. The sequenced part of the CDR3 DNA is TGTGCCTGGAGGGTGGGGACTAGCGGATACAATGAG. Residues: CAWRVGTSGYNE. The full CDR3 reads CAWRVGTSGYNEQFF.

This clone was observed a handful of times. The read comes to an end 3 residues before the CDR3 does, leaving the germline J gene to fill in the end. This chain joins TRBV19 and TRBJ1-4; 7 nucleotides agree with TRBD1. The CDR3 is 15 amino acids. In germline, CDR1 is LNHDA, CDR2 SQIVND (reference sequence). The CDR3 sequence is CASSITTGSNSPLFF. Incomplete CDR3 DNA: TGTGCCAGTAGTATCACGACAGGGTCGAATTCACCA.

There are many counts of this clone. The read stops 3 residues short of the end of the CDR3; the missing end is completed from the germline J gene. The chain joins TRBV29-1 to TRBJ2-2, with 12 nucleotides matching TRBD1. There are 17 residues in the CDR3. Germline loops: CDR1 SQVTM, CDR2 ANQGSEA. V lost 0 bases, J lost 8 bases, and 10 bases stayed unmatched. Partial CDR3 DNA: TGCAGCGTTGAAGATGGGGACAGGGGGCGCCTGACAGGGGAG. Amino acid sequence: CSVEDGDRGRLTGE. The CDR3 in its entirety is CSVEDGDRGRLTGELFF.

This clone was recorded many times. The read stops 3 residues short of the end of the CDR3; the missing end is completed from the germline J gene. J is TRBJ1-2 and V is TRBV13, with D uncertain. CDR3 length: 12 residues. V was trimmed by 3 bases and J by 2 bases, leaving 4 bases between them. CDR1 is PRHDT and CDR2 is FYEKMQ in the germline V gene (reference sequence). The CDR3: CASSFQNYGYTF. CDR3 DNA, as far as it was read: TGTGCCAGCAGCTTTCAGAACTATGGC.

This clone has a count of ten or more. Coverage ceases 3 residues before the CDR3 finishes, and the germline J gene fills in the end. V and J are TRBV6-1 and TRBJ1-2; D might be TRBD1 (5 bases). The V gene lost 4 bases and the J gene lost 3 bases, with 12 bases spanning the gap. This CDR3 has 14 residues. Per germline, CDR1 MNHNS and CDR2 SASEGT. This CDR3 is CASSGVRVDYGYTF. CDR3 bases read: TGTGCCAGCAGTGGCGTCAGGGTGGACTATGGC.

This clone was seen many times. The read terminates 3 residues ahead of where the CDR3 ends, so the germline J gene completes it. The chain uses TRBV7-8 and TRBJ2-7; 8 positions agree with TRBD1. The germline CDR1 and CDR2 sequences are SGHVS and FQNEAQ. This CDR3 has 17 amino acids. V shed 1 base and J 0 bases; nucleotides not matched to a gene: 8. The CDR3 sequence: CASSLGGAGGSSYEQYF. The sequenced CDR3 bases are TGTGCCAGCAGCTTAGGAGGGGCAGGGGGCAGCTCCTACGAG.

This clone has a count of ten or more. The read ends 3 residues early relative to the CDR3; the germline J gene fills the gap. The V and J genes are TRBV4-1 and TRBJ2-2, with D possibly matching TRBD1 (5 bases). CDR1 MGHRA and CDR2 YSYEKL come from the germline V gene. The V gene lost 4 bases and the J gene lost 8 bases, with 20 bases spanning the gap. The CDR3 covers 16 residues. CDR3 DNA (partial): TGCGCCAGCAGCCCCAGGGTAATCCAAGAAATAGGGGAG. It encodes CASSPRVIQEIGE. The whole CDR3 region reads CASSPRVIQEIGELFF.

This clone came up many times. From the germline J gene comes the end of the CDR3, since the read stops 3 residues before it. This chain links TRBV7-9 with TRBJ1-1; 8 nucleotides agree with TRBD1. The CDR3 is 15 amino acids. Losses at the gene ends were 7 bases for V and 4 bases for J; bases not matched to a gene: 11. Looked up from germline, CDR1 is SEHNR and CDR2 is FQNEAQ (reference sequence). Partial CDR3 DNA: TGTGCCAGCATCCCACAGGGGGGGTTGAGCACTGAA. This encodes CASIPQGGLSTE. The entire CDR3 sequence reads CASIPQGGLSTEAFF. The full variable domain, in which reference TRBV7-9 and TRBJ1-1 provide the parts outside the CDR3, is DTGVSQNPRHKITKRGQNVTFRCDPISEHNRLYWYRQTLGQGPEFLTYFQNEAQLEKSRLLSDRFSAERPKGSFSTLEIQRTEQGDSAMYLCASIPQGGLSTEAFFGQGTRLTVV.

This clone was observed at least ten times. Read sequence stops 3 residues before the CDR3 end, and the germline J gene provides the missing end. The genes are TRBV14 and TRBJ1-1; 8 positions agree with TRBD1. J was trimmed by 0 bases and V by 7 bases; bases with no gene match: 10. From germline, CDR1 is SGHDN and CDR2 FVKESK. There are 16 residues in the CDR3. CDR3 sequence: CASKDRDTVLNTEAFF. The sequenced CDR3 bases are TGTGCCAGCAAGGACAGGGACACGGTTTTGAACACTGAA.

This clone showed up just a few times. From the germline J gene comes the end of the CDR3, since the read stops 3 residues before it. This chain links TRBV19 with TRBJ1-4; no definite D call. The CDR3 is 12 residues long. Germline CDR1 LNHDA, CDR2 SQIVND (reference sequence). This CDR3 is CASSPPIGKLFF. CDR3 bases read: TGTGCCAGTAGTCCTCCGATCGGGAAA.

This clone was observed many times. Incomplete CDR3 DNA: TGTGCCAGCAGTTACCATCGGACAAATTGGGACACTGAA. Translation gives CASSYHRTNWDTE. The CDR3 in its entirety is CASSYHRTNWDTEAFF. The V and J genes are TRBV6-2 or TRBV6-3 and TRBJ1-1; tentative D call: TRBD1 (5 bases). The CDR3 is cut off 3 residues early in the read; its end comes from the germline J gene. V was clipped by 2 bases and J by 3 bases, with 16 bases between them. Germline assignment: CDR1 MNHEY and CDR2 SVGEGT. The CDR3 has 16 amino acids.

This clone was detected many times. CDR3 protein: CASSLERGSSYNEQFF. Partial CDR3 DNA: TGTGCCAGTAGTCTGGAGCGGGGTAGCTCCTACAATGAG. The chain links TRBV19 to TRBJ2-1; 7 bases are a match to TRBD2. The missing CDR3 end, 3 residues past where the read stops, is filled in from the germline J gene. The CDR3 is 16 amino acids. The germline gives CDR1 LNHDA, CDR2 SQIVND (reference sequence). The V gene end was trimmed by 5 bases and the J gene end by 0 bases; junction bases not matched to a gene: 7. Full variable domain (rest looked up from reference TRBV19 and TRBJ2-1): DGGITQSPKYLFRKEGQNVTLSCEQNLNHDAMYWYRQDPGQGLRLIYYSQIVNDFQKGDIAEGYSVSREKKESFPLTVTSAQKNPTAFYLCASSLERGSSYNEQFFGPGTRLTVL.

This clone was recorded a few times. Read coverage stops 3 residues before the CDR3 terminus; the germline J gene supplies the remainder. The chain employs TRBV18 and TRBJ2-7; 7 positions match TRBD1. J gave up 3 bases and V 5 bases, and 7 bases lay outside the gene matches. The CDR3 contains 14 residues. CDR1 KGHSH and CDR2 LQKENI come from the germline V gene. The covered CDR3 bases are TGTGCCAGCTCATTCCCGGACAGGAACTACGAG. Translating gives CASSFPDRNYE. The whole CDR3 protein reads CASSFPDRNYEQYF.

This clone was recorded many times. The read gets to within 3 residues of the CDR3 end, and the germline J gene fills in the rest. This chain connects TRBV7-2 to TRBJ2-5, with 10 bases lining up with TRBD2. This CDR3 has 15 residues. Germline CDR1 is SGHTA and CDR2 is FQGNSA. J was trimmed by 2 bases and V by 3 bases; bases with no gene match: 3. The covered CDR3 bases are TGTGCCAGCAGCTTCGGTAGCGGGGGGCAAGAGACC. This codes for CASSFGSGGQET. The entire CDR3 sequence reads CASSFGSGGQETQYF.

This clone was seen ten or more times. The read ends 3 residues shy of where the CDR3 ends; the end is completed using the germline J gene. This chain connects TRBV19 to TRBJ1-5; perhaps TRBD1 as D (6 bases). V lost 4 bases, J lost 0 bases, and 16 bases lay in between. This CDR3 is 17 amino acids long. Germline CDR1 is LNHDA and CDR2 is SQIVND (reference sequence). The CDR3 is CASSTLDRAYSNQPQHF. The DNA read from the CDR3 is TGTGCCAGTAGTACCTTGGACAGAGCATATAGCAATCAGCCC.

This clone was seen many times. The CDR3 goes on 3 residues after the read ends, and that part is filled in from the germline J gene. J is TRBJ2-3 and V is TRBV20-1; the match to TRBD2 covers 8 bases. The length of the CDR3 is 16 residues. Trimming removed 6 bases from V and 2 bases from J; junction bases left unmatched: 13. Germline loops: CDR1 DFQATT, CDR2 SNEGSKA (reference sequence). The chain's CDR3 is CSAKPIPSGPTDTQYF. The CDR3 DNA, read in part, is TGCAGTGCCAAACCAATTCCTAGCGGGCCCACAGATACG.

At least ten counts were recorded for this clone. The sequence runs out 3 residues before the end of the CDR3; the remainder is reconstructed from the germline J gene. The V and J genes are TRBV6-2 or TRBV6-3 and TRBJ1-2, with D unclear. The CDR3 is 13 residues long. Trimming stripped 5 bases from V and 6 bases from J, with 13 bases between. Germline CDR1 reads MNHEY; CDR2 reads SVGEGT. The DNA read from the CDR3 is TGTGCCAGCAGTAGATCTTCTATAAATGGC. It specifies CASSRSSING. The full CDR3 reads CASSRSSINGYTF.

In this sample, this clone turned up many times. The read halts 3 residues ahead of the CDR3 end, with the missing end drawn from the germline J gene. This chain links TRBV20-1 with TRBJ1-4; TRBD1 aligns across 8 bases. The germline gives CDR1 DFQATT, CDR2 SNEGSKA (reference sequence). The CDR3 spans 16 residues. The V gene end was trimmed by 6 bases and the J gene end by 3 bases; junction bases not matched to a gene: 12. The CDR3 DNA, read in part, is TGCAGTGCCGCACAGGGGGAACCATGCTCTAATGAAAAA. As protein: CSAAQGEPCSNEK. The CDR3, in full, reads CSAAQGEPCSNEKLFF.

This clone was counted many times. The read ends 3 residues before the CDR3 terminus; that terminus is restored from the germline J gene. The rearrangement joins TRBV2 to TRBJ2-3; 7 bases fit TRBD2. Germline V gene lookup returns CDR1 SNHLY and CDR2 FYNNEI. Losses at the gene ends were 3 bases for V and 6 bases for J; bases not matched to a gene: 21. This CDR3 is built from 19 residues. The CDR3 sequence is CASSDPSSSGPPSGDTQYF. The CDR3 bases that were read are TGTGCCAGCAGTGACCCGTCGTCTAGCGGCCCACCCTCAGGGGATACG.